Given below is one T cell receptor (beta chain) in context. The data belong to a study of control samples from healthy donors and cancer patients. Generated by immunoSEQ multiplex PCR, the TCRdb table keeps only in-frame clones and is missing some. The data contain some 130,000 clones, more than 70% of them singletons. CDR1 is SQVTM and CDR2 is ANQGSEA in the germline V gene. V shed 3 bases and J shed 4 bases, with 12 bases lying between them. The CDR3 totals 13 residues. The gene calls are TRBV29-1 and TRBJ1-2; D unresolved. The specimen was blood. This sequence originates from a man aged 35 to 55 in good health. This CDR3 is CSVDRSDAYGYTF. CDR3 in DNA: TGCAGCGTTGACAGGTCCGACGCCTATGGCTACACCTTC.